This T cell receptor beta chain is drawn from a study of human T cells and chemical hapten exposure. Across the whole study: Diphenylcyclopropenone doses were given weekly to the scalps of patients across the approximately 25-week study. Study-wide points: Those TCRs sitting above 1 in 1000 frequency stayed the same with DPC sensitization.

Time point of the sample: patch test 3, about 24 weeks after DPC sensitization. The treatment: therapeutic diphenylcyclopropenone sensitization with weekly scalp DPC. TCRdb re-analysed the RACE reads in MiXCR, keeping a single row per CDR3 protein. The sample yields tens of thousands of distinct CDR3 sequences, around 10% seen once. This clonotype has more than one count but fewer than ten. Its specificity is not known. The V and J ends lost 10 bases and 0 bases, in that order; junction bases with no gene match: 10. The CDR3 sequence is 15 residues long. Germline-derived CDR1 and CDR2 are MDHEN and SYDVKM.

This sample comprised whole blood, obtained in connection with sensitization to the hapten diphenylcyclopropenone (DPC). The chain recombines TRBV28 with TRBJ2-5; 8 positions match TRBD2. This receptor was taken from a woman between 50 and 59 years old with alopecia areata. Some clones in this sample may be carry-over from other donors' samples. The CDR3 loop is CATGLAGTYQETQYF. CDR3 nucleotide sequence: TGTGCCACCGGTTTAGCGGGGACGTACCAAGAGACCCAGTACTTC.